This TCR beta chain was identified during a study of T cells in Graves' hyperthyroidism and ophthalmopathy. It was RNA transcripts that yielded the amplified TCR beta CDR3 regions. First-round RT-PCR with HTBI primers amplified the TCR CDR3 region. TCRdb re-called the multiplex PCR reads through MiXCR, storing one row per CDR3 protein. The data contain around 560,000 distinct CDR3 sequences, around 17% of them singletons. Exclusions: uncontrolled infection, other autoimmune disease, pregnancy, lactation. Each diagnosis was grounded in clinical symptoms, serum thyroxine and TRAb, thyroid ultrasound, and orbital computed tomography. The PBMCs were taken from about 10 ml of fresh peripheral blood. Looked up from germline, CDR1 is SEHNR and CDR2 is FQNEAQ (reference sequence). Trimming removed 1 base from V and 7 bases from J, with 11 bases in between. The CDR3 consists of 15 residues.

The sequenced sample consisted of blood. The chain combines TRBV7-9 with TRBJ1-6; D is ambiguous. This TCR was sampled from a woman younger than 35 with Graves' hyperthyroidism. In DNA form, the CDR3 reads TGTGCCAGCAGCTTAGGACAATCGGTGAATTCACCCCTCCACTTT. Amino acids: CASSLGQSVNSPLHF. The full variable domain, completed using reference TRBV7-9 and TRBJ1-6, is DTGVSQNPRHKITKRGQNVTFRCDPISEHNRLYWYRQTLGQGPEFLTYFQNEAQLEKSRLLSDRFSAERPKGSFSTLEIQRTEQGDSAMYLCASSLGQSVNSPLHFGNGTRLTVT.